The T cell receptor beta chain described here comes from a study of T cells after yellow fever vaccination. Study observations and caveats: Abundant bulk-derived clonotypes could contaminate FACS-sorted repertoires.

This clonotype was seen a few times. Its specificity is not known. Germline-derived CDR1 and CDR2 are LGHNA and YSLEER. V lost 1 base to trimming and J lost 5 bases; unmatched junction nucleotides: 2. The CDR3 spans 13 residues. TCRdb reprocessed the 5' RACE reads via MiXCR and lists one record per CDR3 protein. The sample consists of some 340,000 distinct CDR3 sequences, roughly 4% of them appearing once. Specimen: PBMCs, collected 5 days after the yellow fever booster vaccination. The chain joins TRBV4-3 to TRBJ2-7; the match to TRBD1 covers 7 bases. The sequence came from a man between 18 and 29 years old who received the YFV17D yellow fever vaccine. CDR3 residues: CASSQGGTDEQYF. CDR3 nucleotides: TGCGCCAGCAGCCAAGGGGGGACAGACGAGCAGTACTTC.